This record covers a single T cell receptor (beta chain). The data originate from a study of blood T cell repertoires in COVID-19. As for the study in general: The origin of the acute and convalescent COVID-19 samples was the United States, Italy and Spain. T cells, B-cell-depleted T cells, or PBMCs supplied cDNA or gDNA.

The CDR3 contains 12 residues. The germline CDR1 and CDR2 sequences are GTSNPN and SVGIG (reference sequence). The ends were cut back, 5 bases at V and 0 bases at J, with 7 bases in the middle. In the original workflow: By means of reference gene primer amplification, nucleated cell counts were estimated. Sequencing used immunoSEQ multiplex PCR; TCRdb keeps in-frame clones, though not all of them. V, J and clone size reflect that table, while D and trimming were determined from the DNA. Here the sample spans over 150,000 clones, about 93% being singletons. Sequencing used peripheral blood. This receptor was obtained from a man younger than 45 with COVID-19, enrolled during active disease. The chain employs TRBV30 and TRBJ1-1; D may be TRBD1 (5 bases). CDR3 nucleotides: TGTGCCTGGGTGACAGTGAACACTGAAGCTTTCTTT. It codes for CAWVTVNTEAFF.